This T cell receptor beta chain is drawn from a study of blood T cells in healthy people across ages. Study-wide context: Template switching caught about one barcoded beta molecule for each two T cells.

This clonotype was recorded only once. Trimming cost V 4 bases and J 7 bases, with 14 bases left between them. The CDR3 consists of 14 residues. Germline V gene lookup returns CDR1 SGHVS and CDR2 FNYEAQ. A J-beta primer mix and a sample-barcoded 5' primer were used in a second PCR of roughly 6 to 11 cycles. TCRdb used MiXCR to reprocess the 5' RACE reads, holding one entry per CDR3 protein. The sample lists approximately 850,000 distinct CDR3 sequences; 58% were seen once. This sequence originates from a man aged 25-45 years in good health. The chain links TRBV7-6 to TRBJ2-1, with D maybe TRBD2 (5 bases). Sample: blood. CDR3 DNA: TGTGCCAGCAGCTCGGACTCCTCGGGGAATGAGCAGTTCTTC. Amino acid sequence: CASSSDSSGNEQFF.